This passage covers 32 T cell receptor beta chains from one sample sequenced in a study of human T cells and chemical hapten exposure. Regarding time point: patch test 2, 6 weeks after DPC sensitization. This sample's treatment: therapeutic diphenylcyclopropenone sensitization with weekly scalp DPC. TCRdb used MiXCR to reprocess the RACE reads, holding one entry per CDR3 protein. The table has a few hundred thousand distinct CDR3 sequences, around 6% seen once. The input for sequencing was whole blood, taken in connection with sensitization to the hapten diphenylcyclopropenone (DPC). The receptors derive from a woman aged 18 to 35 with alopecia areata. Some clones in this sample may be carry-over from other donors' samples.

This chain uses TRBV20-1 with TRBJ2-7; the match to TRBD1 covers 7 bases. The germline CDR1 and CDR2 sequences are DFQATT and SNEGSKA (reference sequence). J was trimmed by 2 bases and V by 3 bases; bases with no gene match: 4. This CDR3 region has 13 residues. The CDR3 region is CSARGQSTYEQYF. CDR3 DNA sequence: TGCAGTGCTAGGGGACAGTCCACCTACGAGCAGTACTTC.

This clonotype was recorded many times. V and J are TRBV5-1 and TRBJ1-3; D is perhaps TRBD1 (6 bases). Trimming cost V 2 bases and J 3 bases, with 9 bases left between them. The CDR3 is 14 amino acids. Looked up from germline, CDR1 is SGHRS and CDR2 is YFSETQ. The CDR3 DNA sequence: TGCGCCAGCAGCTTCGGGGGCGGTGGAAACACCATATATTTT. Its translation: CASSFGGGGNTIYF. Full variable domain (outside the CDR3, taken from reference TRBV5-1 and TRBJ1-3): KAGVTQTPRYLIKTRGQQVTLSCSPISGHRSVSWYQQTPGQGLQFLFEYFSETQRNKGNFPGRFSGRQFSNSRSEMNVSTLELGDSALYLCASSFGGGGNTIYFGEGSWLTVV.

There are a few counts of this clonotype. The chain links TRBV6-2 or TRBV6-3 to TRBJ2-1; TRBD1 or TRBD2 may be the D gene (5 bases each). Between the trimmed V and J ends, which lost 2 bases and 4 bases, there was a span of 27 bases. The CDR3 has 20 amino acids. CDR1 and CDR2 from the germline V gene are MNHEY and SVGEGT. DNA of the CDR3: TGTGCCAGCAGTTACATGCCCCCTGGCTCGGGACCCCAAAAGTACAATGAGCAGTTCTTC. Translating it yields CASSYMPPGSGPQKYNEQFF.

In its sample, this clonotype was seen many times. V usage is TRBV12-3 or TRBV12-4 and J usage is TRBJ1-6, with D possibly TRBD1 on 6 matching bases. The V and J ends lost 10 bases and 0 bases respectively, with 13 bases between them. CDR3 length equals 15 residues. CDR3 bases: TGTGCCACCAGACAGGTCTACTCCTATAATTCACCCCTCCACTTT. Amino acids: CATRQVYSYNSPLHF.

This clonotype was detected ten times or more. This sequence joins TRBV9 and TRBJ1-1; a weak D match, TRBD1 (6 bases). With 0 bases removed from V and 5 bases from J, the gap between germline ends came to 11 bases. CDR3 length: 14 residues. CDR1 and CDR2 from the germline V gene are SGDLS and YYNGEE. CDR3 residues: CASSVVQGRTEAFF. CDR3 coding DNA: TGTGCCAGCAGCGTAGTTCAGGGGCGGACTGAAGCTTTCTTT.

This clonotype has a count of ten or more. The rearrangement joins TRBV7-2 to TRBJ2-7; D not resolved. In germline, CDR1 is SGHTA, CDR2 FQGNSA. V lost 6 bases to trimming and J lost 1 base, with 10 bases between them. The CDR3 contains 13 residues. Here the CDR3 DNA reads TGTGCCAGCAGTTTATCCAGGTCCTACGAGCAGTACTTC. Encoded protein: CASSLSRSYEQYF.

This clonotype was counted ten times or more. The chain carries TRBV20-1 and TRBJ1-1; TRBD1 matches 7 bases. The CDR3 loop spans 14 amino acids. J lost 5 bases, V lost 3 bases, and 9 bases had no gene match. CDR1 is DFQATT and CDR2 is SNEGSKA in the germline V gene (reference sequence). The CDR3, as DNA: TGCAGTGCTAGGTGGGACAGTAGTTTGACTGAAGCTTTCTTT. Protein sequence: CSARWDSSLTEAFF.

The chain joins TRBV6-2 or TRBV6-3 to TRBJ1-6; maybe TRBD1 (6 bases). The V gene lost 7 bases and the J gene lost 6 bases, with 13 bases spanning the gap. CDR3 size: 14 residues. Germline V gene data show CDR1 as MNHEY and CDR2 as SVGEGT. The CDR3 sequence: CASIKTGANSPLHF. The CDR3 DNA is TGTGCCAGCATTAAGACAGGAGCTAATTCACCCCTCCACTTT.

This clonotype was counted many times. CDR3 in DNA: TGTGCCAGCGGGGGCAGCGCCTACGAGCAGTACTTC. This translates into CASGGSAYEQYF. V is TRBV28 and J is TRBJ2-7; maybe TRBD1 (6 bases). There are 12 residues in the CDR3. Trimming removed 8 bases from V and 2 bases from J, with 10 bases in between. In germline, CDR1 is MDHEN, CDR2 SYDVKM.

The chain uses TRBV12-3 or TRBV12-4 and TRBJ2-5, with D maybe TRBD2 (6 bases). V was clipped by 4 bases and J by 2 bases, with 29 bases between them. The CDR3 is made up of 20 amino acids. Here the CDR3 reads CASSSEETGLVSREQETQYF. CDR3 DNA: TGTGCCAGCAGTTCCGAGGAAACGGGACTGGTTTCGAGGGAACAAGAGACCCAGTACTTC.

The V call is TRBV25-1, the J call TRBJ2-5, with 11 bases fitting TRBD2. CDR1 is MGHDK, CDR2 SYGVNS, per germline. CDR3 length: 13 residues. The V and J ends lost 6 bases and 5 bases, in that order; junction bases with no gene match: 2. CDR3 sequence reads: CASRTSGIETQYF. The CDR3 coding sequence is TGTGCCAGCAGGACTAGCGGGATTGAGACCCAGTACTTC.

This clonotype was seen many times. J is TRBJ1-1 and V is TRBV7-9, with D hard to call. This CDR3 region has 12 residues. V lost 2 bases and J 8 bases, leaving 9 bases between the germline ends. Per the germline V gene, CDR1 is SEHNR and CDR2 is FQNEAQ (reference sequence). The CDR3, as DNA: TGTGCCAGCAGCTTAAGGTTTCCAGAAGCTTTCTTT. This codes for CASSLRFPEAFF.

This chain joins TRBV6-6 and TRBJ1-5; D remains ambiguous. The CDR3 totals 11 residues. The V gene lost 5 bases and the J gene lost 5 bases, with 4 bases spanning the gap. The germline gives CDR1 MNHNY, CDR2 SVGAGI (reference sequence). CDR3 sequence (DNA): TGTGCCAGCAGTAACCATCAGCCCCAGCATTTT. Its translation: CASSNHQPQHF.

This clonotype was found a few times. The chain recombines TRBV28 with TRBJ1-1; D uncertain. Germline loops: CDR1 MDHEN, CDR2 SYDVKM. Trimming cost V 4 bases and J 7 bases, with 4 bases left between them. The CDR3 runs 10 residues. CDR3 in amino acids: CASSSNEAFF. The CDR3 DNA reads TGTGCCAGCAGTTCGAATGAAGCTTTCTTT.

The chain recombines TRBV6-2 or TRBV6-3 with TRBJ1-2; D possibly corresponds to TRBD1 (6 bases). The CDR3 is made up of 12 amino acids. Germline assignment: CDR1 MNHEY and CDR2 SVGEGT. Trimming left V 6 bases short and J 8 bases short, with 13 bases between. The CDR3 DNA follows: TGTGCCAGCAGGCAATCTACAGGGGGCTACACCTTC. Residues: CASRQSTGGYTF.

This clonotype was found many times. The gene calls are TRBV29-1 and TRBJ1-6; 8 nucleotides agree with TRBD1. CDR3 length: 13 amino acids. The ends lost 4 bases at V and 8 bases at J; junction bases unmatched: 4. CDR1 and CDR2 from the germline V gene are SQVTM and ANQGSEA. CDR3 nucleotide sequence: TGCAGCGTTGCGGACAGGGTGGATTCACCCCTCCACTTT. This sequence encodes CSVADRVDSPLHF.

This clonotype was counted between two and nine times. This chain connects TRBV5-5 to TRBJ2-5; the match to TRBD2 covers 7 bases. The CDR3 covers 18 residues. The ends lost 0 bases at V and 4 bases at J; junction bases unmatched: 15. The germline V gene has CDR1 SGHKS and CDR2 YYEKEE (reference sequence). The CDR3 is CASSLGGRLATFRETQYF. Here the CDR3 DNA reads TGTGCCAGCAGCTTGGGAGGTCGACTAGCAACTTTTCGAGAGACCCAGTACTTC.

This clonotype was detected a few times. The chain joins TRBV7-2 to TRBJ1-6; 12 nucleotides match TRBD1. The CDR3 extends over 16 amino acids. V was clipped by 5 bases and J by 7 bases; unmatched bases: 6. Germline-derived CDR1 and CDR2 are SGHTA and FQGNSA. The CDR3 nucleotides are TGTGCCAGCAGCCCCGGGACAGGGGGCGCGAATTCACCCCTCCACTTT. This codes for CASSPGTGGANSPLHF.

In this sample, this clonotype turned up many times. The CDR3 spells CASSGQSDMNTEAFF. CDR3 in DNA: TGTGCCAGCAGTGGACAGTCCGACATGAACACTGAAGCTTTCTTT. The rearrangement joins TRBV6-2 or TRBV6-3 to TRBJ1-1, with D possibly matching TRBD1 (6 bases). The CDR3 loop spans 15 amino acids. V dropped 5 bases and J dropped 0 bases, with 13 bases sitting between them. Germline V gives CDR1 MNHEY, CDR2 SVGEGT.

The CDR3 loop reads CSGGLADLTGELFF. As DNA, the CDR3 is TGCAGCGGGGGACTAGCGGACCTAACCGGGGAGCTGTTTTTT. V and J are TRBV29-1 and TRBJ2-2, with 11 bases aligning to TRBD2. The CDR3 spans 14 residues. Germline lookup yields CDR1 SQVTM and CDR2 ANQGSEA. J lost 5 bases, V lost 7 bases, and 6 bases had no gene match.

This chain uses TRBV20-1 with TRBJ1-5; D is uncertain. V was shortened by 0 bases and J by 9 bases, with 21 bases between the two germline ends. Germline assignment: CDR1 DFQATT and CDR2 SNEGSKA (reference sequence). The CDR3 is made up of 16 amino acids. The CDR3 reads CSARDSGAAGIRPQHF. CDR3 sequence (DNA): TGCAGTGCTAGAGATTCAGGCGCGGCGGGGATCCGGCCCCAGCATTTT.

This clonotype was detected ten times or more. CDR3 sequence reads: CASSPRRATNEKLFF. The DNA for the CDR3 is TGTGCCAGCAGCCCCCGGCGTGCAACTAATGAAAAACTGTTTTTT. J is TRBJ1-4 and V is TRBV7-8; no clear D gene. This CDR3 has 15 residues. V shed 5 bases and J shed 0 bases, with 10 bases lying between them. The germline V gene encodes CDR1 SGHVS and CDR2 FQNEAQ.

The chain couples TRBV7-8 to TRBJ1-5; TRBD1 aligns across 8 bases. This CDR3 spans 15 amino acids. Germline V gene lookup returns CDR1 SGHVS and CDR2 FQNEAQ. Losses at the gene ends were 5 bases for V and 4 bases for J; bases not matched to a gene: 7. The CDR3 coding sequence is TGTGCCAGCAGCATCTACAGGGGGGGAAATCAGCCCCAGCATTTT. It specifies CASSIYRGGNQPQHF.

V and J are TRBV3-1 and TRBJ1-1; 7 bases map to TRBD1. The germline V gene has CDR1 LGHDT and CDR2 YNNKEL (reference sequence). CDR3 length: 15 amino acids. Trimming at V came to 4 bases and at J to 6 bases, leaving 11 bases not matched to a gene. The CDR3 protein is CASSPRDSSESEAFF. CDR3 DNA sequence: TGTGCCAGCAGCCCGCGGGACAGTTCTGAATCTGAAGCTTTCTTT.

The table lists this clonotype with many counts. The chain has TRBV20-1 and TRBJ1-2; D not resolved. Trimming pared 3 bases from V and 2 bases from J, leaving 10 bases between. The CDR3 runs to 13 residues. Germline V gene data show CDR1 as DFQATT and CDR2 as SNEGSKA (reference sequence). This CDR3 is CSASPSFNYGYTF. In nucleotides, the CDR3 is TGCAGTGCTAGTCCCAGCTTCAACTATGGCTACACCTTC.

This clonotype was counted ten times or more. J is TRBJ1-1 and V is TRBV4-3; D perhaps matches TRBD1 (6 bases). Trimming removed 0 bases at V and 5 bases at J, with 16 bases between. The CDR3 has 16 amino acids. From germline, CDR1 is LGHNA and CDR2 YSLEER. The CDR3 nucleotides are TGCGCCAGCAGCCAAGATTTGGCAGGGGCAGGGACTGAAGCTTTCTTT. The encoded protein is CASSQDLAGAGTEAFF.

The chain combines TRBV2 with TRBJ1-1, with D perhaps TRBD1 (5 bases). Trimming removed 6 bases from V and 0 bases from J, with 14 bases in between. Germline loops: CDR1 SNHLY, CDR2 FYNNEI. The CDR3 extends over 15 amino acids. CDR3 amino acids: CASRNKGFMNTEAFF. For the CDR3, the DNA is TGTGCCAGCAGAAATAAGGGGTTCATGAACACTGAAGCTTTCTTT.

The chain links TRBV7-3 to TRBJ2-5; a weak D match, TRBD2 (5 bases). In germline, CDR1 is SGHTA, CDR2 FQGTGA. Trimming took off 5 bases at V and 5 bases at J, with 18 bases between the two ends. The CDR3 is 15 residues long. The DNA of the CDR3 is TGTGCCAGCAGCCGCGGGTCTAGTGGCGTGGAGACCCAGTACTTC. Its protein product is CASSRGSSGVETQYF.

This chain connects TRBV12-3 or TRBV12-4 to TRBJ2-3; perhaps TRBD1 as D (6 bases). Trimming removed 8 bases from V and 3 bases from J, with 12 bases in between. CDR3 length: 13 residues. The CDR3 DNA sequence: TGTGCCAGCGGACAGTTGAGTACAGATACGCAGTATTTT. The encoded protein is CASGQLSTDTQYF.

There are a few counts of this clonotype. The chain is built from TRBV6-5 and TRBJ2-7; 7 nucleotides align to TRBD2. This CDR3 spans 13 amino acids. From germline, CDR1 is MNHEY and CDR2 SVGAGI. Germline trimming cut 8 bases from V and 9 bases from J; bases unmatched to any gene: 13. CDR3 nucleotide sequence: TGTGCCAGCGGAAAGGACTCCGGGAGGTGGCAGTACTTC. This sequence encodes CASGKDSGRWQYF.

The V gene is TRBV13, the J gene TRBJ2-7; 11 bases line up with TRBD2. The CDR3 consists of 16 residues. CDR1 is PRHDT, CDR2 FYEKMQ, per germline (reference sequence). V gave up 4 bases and J gave up 2 bases; unmatched junction bases: 7. For the CDR3, the DNA is TGTGCCAGCAGCTCCCTACTAGCGGGGGCCCCCTACGAGCAGTACTTC. It specifies CASSSLLAGAPYEQYF.

The rearrangement uses TRBV5-6 and TRBJ2-5, with TRBD2 identical over 7 bases. The V gene end was trimmed by 4 bases and the J gene end by 5 bases; junction bases not matched to a gene: 11. Germline V gene sequence: CDR1 SGHDT, CDR2 YYEEEE. This CDR3 is built from 15 residues. The DNA of the CDR3 is TGTGCCAGCAGCCTTAATCAAGCGGGAACTGAGACCCAGTACTTC. It encodes CASSLNQAGTETQYF.